Shown below are 22 T cell receptor beta chains from a single sample sequenced in a study of shared T cell receptors in the human thymus. Assay used: immunoSEQ multiplex PCR; TCRdb lists only in-frame clones, some missing. The table includes about 610,000 clones, around 89% detected once. These records were also assigned to another study, of human thymus T cells.

The sequenced sample was thymocytes. These receptors were collected from a boy under two years old with a congenital heart defect.

The V gene is TRBV9, the J gene TRBJ1-1, with TRBD1 matching over 7 bases. Germline V lookup: CDR1 SGDLS, CDR2 YYNGEE. The V gene end was trimmed by 4 bases and the J gene end by 0 bases; junction bases not matched to a gene: 9. This CDR3 has 16 amino acids. CDR3 residues: CASSKEGDSLNTEAFF. DNA for the CDR3: TGTGCCAGCAGCAAAGAGGGGGACAGCTTGAACACTGAAGCTTTCTTT.

V is TRBV4-2 and J is TRBJ2-5; 11 positions agree with TRBD2. The germline V gene encodes CDR1 LGHNA and CDR2 YNFKEQ. This CDR3 has 15 residues. With 6 bases clipped from V and 2 bases from J, the junction kept 5 bases outside the gene matches. This CDR3 reads CASSRRLAGQETQYF. CDR3 nucleotide sequence: TGTGCCAGCAGTCGAAGACTAGCGGGACAAGAGACCCAGTACTTC.

The rearrangement joins TRBV6-1 to TRBJ2-7, with D hard to call. Trimming took off 5 bases at V and 0 bases at J, with 8 bases between the two ends. Germline values: CDR1 MNHNS, CDR2 SASEGT. The CDR3 consists of 13 residues. The CDR3 here is CASSHSSSYEQYF. The CDR3 DNA reads as TGTGCCAGCAGTCACTCGAGCTCCTACGAGCAGTACTTC.

The chain has TRBV11-2 and TRBJ1-1; 9 positions match TRBD1. CDR1 is SGHAT and CDR2 is FQNNGV in the germline V gene. V gave up 4 bases and J gave up 1 base; unmatched junction bases: 7. The CDR3 contains 16 residues. The CDR3 sequence: CASSWTGDVPNTEAFF. The CDR3 bases are TGTGCCAGCAGCTGGACAGGGGACGTACCGAACACTGAAGCTTTCTTT.

The chain carries TRBV14 and TRBJ2-7, with 13 bases lining up with TRBD2. Germline V lookup: CDR1 SGHDN, CDR2 FVKESK. The V segment lost 4 bases and the J segment 5 bases; nucleotides outside the gene matches: 2. The CDR3 has 14 amino acids. The CDR3 reads CASSRTSGRDEQYF. The CDR3 coding sequence is TGTGCCAGCAGCCGGACTAGCGGGAGAGACGAGCAGTACTTC.

This sequence joins TRBV4-3 and TRBJ2-3, with TRBD2 matching over 8 bases. After removal of 3 bases from V and 2 bases from J, the junction contained 10 bases not matched to a gene. CDR3 length: 17 amino acids. From germline, CDR1 is LGHNA and CDR2 YSLEER. This CDR3 is CASSHSIAGPPTDTQYF. The CDR3 DNA sequence: TGCGCCAGCAGCCACTCGATAGCGGGACCCCCCACAGATACGCAGTATTTT.

This chain joins TRBV11-3 and TRBJ2-1; 9 nucleotides match TRBD1. Germline V gives CDR1 SGHNT, CDR2 YENEEA. The CDR3 extends over 17 amino acids. The V gene end was trimmed by 5 bases and the J gene end by 7 bases; junction bases not matched to a gene: 15. The CDR3 DNA is TGTGCCAGCAGCCGGCGAGAGATGGACAGGGGAACAAATGAGCAGTTCTTC. Amino acids: CASSRREMDRGTNEQFF. Combining the CDR3 with reference TRBV11-3 and TRBJ2-1 gives the whole variable domain EAGVVQSPRYKIIEKKQPVAFWCNPISGHNTLYWYLQNLGQGPELLIRYENEEAVDDSQLPKDRFSAERLKGVDSTLKIQPAELGDSAVYLCASSRREMDRGTNEQFFGPGTRLTVL.

The genes are TRBV9 and TRBJ2-3; maybe TRBD2 (6 bases). Germline V lookup: CDR1 SGDLS, CDR2 YYNGEE. The CDR3 is 15 residues long. V lost 0 bases, J lost 1 base, and 9 bases lay in between. The CDR3 coding sequence is TGTGCCAGCAGCGTAGGTCGCGGGGGCACAGATACGCAGTATTTT. It codes for CASSVGRGGTDTQYF.

The CDR3 DNA reads TGTGCCAGCAGTTTGCCTGGGCGGGAGGGCCCAGATACGCAGTATTTT. This encodes CASSLPGREGPDTQYF. V usage is TRBV28 and J usage is TRBJ2-3, with 9 bases that match TRBD2. Trimming took 3 bases from V and 4 from J; bases not matched to a gene: 8. This CDR3 is built from 16 residues. Germline CDR1 is MDHEN and CDR2 is SYDVKM.

V is TRBV21-1 and J is TRBJ2-3; the table assigns TRBD1, which was not confirmed against the DNA. TRBV21-1 is classified as a pseudogene. The CDR3 is 20 residues long. The DNA of the CDR3 is TGTGCCAGCAGCAAAGGGACCCCAATCCACAGGGGTACTAGCACAGATACGCAGTATTTT. This encodes CASSKGTPIHRGTSTDTQYF.

Regarding this clone: This CDR3 is also generated by other DNA sequences in the sample. The rearrangement uses TRBV29-1 and TRBJ2-5; D perhaps matches TRBD1 (5 bases). Trimming took 3 bases from V and 5 from J, leaving 10 bases between them. The CDR3 runs to 12 residues. Germline V CDR1 and CDR2: SQVTM, ANQGSEA. The CDR3 DNA reads TGCAGCGTTGACAGGGAAGGGGAGACCCAGTACTTC. This sequence encodes CSVDREGETQYF.

This chain uses TRBV10-3 with TRBJ2-7, with a weak D call TRBD1 (6 bases). Trimming shortened V by 3 bases and J by 6 bases, and 12 bases separated the two germline ends. Germline V gives CDR1 ENHRY, CDR2 SYGVKD. The CDR3 is 13 residues long. The CDR3 DNA is TGTGCCATCAGTGATCACAGGGCGGGCGAGCAGTACTTC. It translates to CAISDHRAGEQYF.

V usage is TRBV5-1 and J usage is TRBJ2-5, with TRBD1 matching 8 bases. The germline V gene encodes CDR1 SGHRS and CDR2 YFSETQ. With 4 bases clipped from V and 11 bases from J, the junction kept 16 bases outside the gene matches. The CDR3 has 15 amino acids. CDR3 in amino acids: CASSPAWAGGCEQYF. The CDR3 nucleotides are TGCGCCAGCAGCCCCGCCTGGGCAGGGGGCTGTGAGCAGTACTTC.

The chain links TRBV5-8 to TRBJ2-1, with a weak D call TRBD1 (6 bases). The V end lost 1 base, the J end lost 4 bases, and 12 bases lay between the germline ends. CDR1 is SGHTS and CDR2 is YDEGEE in the germline V gene. CDR3 length equals 15 residues. CDR3 sequence (DNA): TGTGCCAGCAGCTTGCAGGGACACGGATACAATGAGCAGTTCTTC. Protein: CASSLQGHGYNEQFF.

The V and J genes are TRBV18 and TRBJ2-7, with 12 bases identical to TRBD1. The V gene's germline CDR1 is KGHSH and CDR2 LQKENI. The J segment lost 5 bases and the V segment lost 5 bases, leaving 4 bases of the junction unmatched. The CDR3 contains 14 residues. The CDR3 here is CASSTGTGGDEQYF. CDR3 nucleotides: TGTGCCAGCTCAACCGGGACAGGGGGCGACGAGCAGTACTTC.

In this sample, this clone turned up a few times. The chain uses TRBV6-6 and TRBJ2-5, with D perhaps matching TRBD1 (6 bases). Germline loops: CDR1 MNHNY, CDR2 SVGAGI (reference sequence). Deletions cut 4 bases from V and 2 bases from J, with 11 bases between. The CDR3 is 14 residues long. The CDR3 nucleotides are TGTGCCAGCAGTTCCACAGGGTTGCAAGAGACCCAGTACTTC. This translates into CASSSTGLQETQYF.

The chain has TRBV29-1 and TRBJ2-7, with a possible D match to TRBD1 (5 bases). Deletions cut 5 bases from V and 1 base from J, with 15 bases between. The CDR3 contains 14 residues. Looked up from germline, CDR1 is SQVTM and CDR2 is ANQGSEA. As DNA, the CDR3 is TGCAGCGTTACCCGGCCAGACAGATCCTACGAGCAGTACTTC. Translation: CSVTRPDRSYEQYF.

The chain joins TRBV10-1 to TRBJ2-2; TRBD2 matches 12 bases. The CDR3 is 19 amino acids. With V trimmed by 3 bases and J by 5 bases, 13 bases remained unmatched. Germline loops: CDR1 WNHNN, CDR2 SYGVQD (reference sequence). As DNA, the CDR3 is TGCGCCAGCAGTGAACCAAGGACTAGCGGGAATTATGGGACCGGGGAGCTGTTTTTT. The encoded protein is CASSEPRTSGNYGTGELFF.

The chain recombines TRBV5-6 with TRBJ1-1; 9 positions match TRBD1. CDR3 length: 14 residues. CDR1 SGHDT and CDR2 YYEEEE come from the germline V gene. V shed 3 bases, J shed 4 bases, and the junction held 4 bases outside the gene matches. The CDR3 DNA reads as TGTGCCAGCAGCTGTTACAGGGGGCCCACTGAAGCTTTCTTT. Its protein is CASSCYRGPTEAFF.

V is TRBV5-6 and J is TRBJ2-7; 11 bases agree with TRBD2. Germline V gene data show CDR1 as SGHDT and CDR2 as YYEEEE. The CDR3 contains 12 residues. The V gene end was trimmed by 4 bases and the J gene end by 12 bases; junction bases not matched to a gene: 6. The CDR3 sequence: CASSLGLAGLYF. The CDR3 DNA reads as TGTGCCAGCAGCCTCGGACTAGCGGGTTTGTACTTC.

The DNA of the CDR3 is TGTGCCAGCAGCCGCGGACTAGCGGGAGAACGTAGCACAGATACGCAGTATTTT. Encoded protein: CASSRGLAGERSTDTQYF. V and J are TRBV5-4 and TRBJ2-3; 13 bases are shared with TRBD2. The CDR3 runs to 18 residues. Germline V CDR1 and CDR2: SGHNT, YYREEE (reference sequence). V lost 4 bases to trimming and J lost 0 bases; unmatched junction nucleotides: 8.

The J gene is TRBJ2-3, the V gene TRBV18, with D tentatively TRBD2 (6 bases). Germline V gives CDR1 KGHSH, CDR2 LQKENI. The CDR3 loop spans 16 amino acids. V gave up 3 bases and J gave up 1 base, with 14 bases separating them. This CDR3 is CASSPRDSRGTDTQYF. CDR3 in DNA: TGTGCCAGCTCACCCCGGGACTCCAGGGGCACAGATACGCAGTATTTT.